These 27 T cell receptor beta chains originate from one sample sequenced in a study of human T cells and chemical hapten exposure. TCRdb fed the RACE reads into MiXCR, producing one record per CDR3 protein. The sample has nearly 85,000 distinct CDR3 sequences, approximately 10% seen once; the top ten hold around 1.5%. Time point described: patch test 2, 6 weeks after DPC sensitization. Described treatment: therapeutic diphenylcyclopropenone sensitization with weekly scalp DPC. The source material was whole blood, sampled in connection with sensitization to the hapten diphenylcyclopropenone (DPC). These receptor sequences come from a man between 18 and 35 years old with alopecia areata. Some clones in this sample may be carry-over from other donors' samples.

V gene TRBV7-2 combines with J gene TRBJ2-1; 7 bases align to TRBD2. This CDR3 comprises 14 residues. The trim removed 6 bases at V and 0 bases at J, leaving 2 bases unmatched. Per germline, CDR1 SGHTA and CDR2 FQGNSA. For the CDR3, the DNA is TGTGCCAGCAGTCCGGGGGGCTCCTACAATGAGCAGTTCTTC. The encoded protein is CASSPGGSYNEQFF.

There are a few counts of this clonotype. The chain joins TRBV5-8 to TRBJ2-7; D not resolved. The ends were cut back, 2 bases at V and 3 bases at J, with 6 bases in the middle. Germline assignment: CDR1 SGHTS and CDR2 YDEGEE. The CDR3 has 12 residues. CDR3 bases: TGTGCCAGCAGCTTACAGAACTACGAGCAGTACTTC. It translates to CASSLQNYEQYF.

Ten or more counts support this clonotype. The DNA of the CDR3 is TGTGCCATCAGTGAGTCGGGGGCTGAAGCTTTCTTT. Translating gives CAISESGAEAFF. The chain couples TRBV10-3 to TRBJ1-1; perhaps TRBD1 as D (5 bases). Germline values: CDR1 ENHRY, CDR2 SYGVKD. V was cut by 0 bases and J by 6 bases, with 5 bases left in between. CDR3 length: 12 residues.

This clonotype was detected ten times or more. The V and J genes are TRBV7-9 and TRBJ1-5; weak D call: TRBD1 (5 bases). The CDR3 is 12 residues long. The germline V gene encodes CDR1 SEHNR and CDR2 FQNEAQ (reference sequence). V lost 1 base and J lost 7, with 5 bases in between. This CDR3 is CASSLEGQPQHF. CDR3 DNA sequence: TGTGCCAGCAGCTTAGAGGGGCAGCCCCAGCATTTT.

This clonotype has a handful of counts. The J gene is TRBJ1-2, the V gene TRBV6-5; D is uncertain. Trimming left V 8 bases short and J 2 bases short, with 15 bases between. This CDR3 has 14 amino acids. Germline values: CDR1 MNHEY, CDR2 SVGAGI. The CDR3 protein is CASAATPRNYGYTF. For the CDR3, the DNA is TGTGCCAGCGCGGCAACTCCTCGGAACTATGGCTACACCTTC.

Ten or more counts support this clonotype. The V call is TRBV4-3, the J call TRBJ2-7; D unclear. CDR1 and CDR2 (germline): LGHNA, YSLEER. This CDR3 spans 18 amino acids. V lost 0 bases, J lost 5 bases, and 23 bases lay in between. The CDR3 loop is CASSQDVGSRRIKDEQYF. The CDR3 nucleotides read TGCGCCAGCAGCCAAGATGTCGGCAGTAGGAGAATTAAGGACGAGCAGTACTTC.

This clonotype appeared many times. V and J are TRBV9 and TRBJ1-6, with unresolved D. V was pared by 4 bases and J by 10 bases, with 12 bases between. Germline CDR1 and CDR2: SGDLS and YYNGEE. CDR3 length: 13 residues. The CDR3 DNA sequence: TGTGCCAGCAGCTTAGGGTTGGAATCACCCCTCCACTTT. Translating gives CASSLGLESPLHF.

This clonotype was seen ten or more times. The chain uses TRBV11-3 and TRBJ2-5, with 10 positions matching TRBD1. This CDR3 has 15 residues. Unmatched junction bases numbered 3, after V lost 3 bases and J lost 2 bases. CDR1 SGHNT and CDR2 YENEEA come from the germline V gene. CDR3 protein: CASSFGTGAQETQYF. For the CDR3, the DNA is TGTGCCAGCAGCTTCGGGACAGGGGCGCAAGAGACCCAGTACTTC.

This clonotype has at least ten counts. The V gene is TRBV7-8, the J gene TRBJ2-7, with 9 bases matching TRBD1. CDR1 and CDR2 (germline): SGHVS, FQNEAQ. The V segment lost 5 bases and the J segment 6 bases; nucleotides outside the gene matches: 11. The CDR3 is 15 residues long. The CDR3 reads CASSLGGTGSGEQYV. CDR3 coding DNA: TGTGCCAGCAGCCTCGGCGGGACAGGGAGTGGCGAGCAGTACGTC.

The sample holds many counts of this clonotype. The V and J genes are TRBV7-9 and TRBJ1-2; D not resolved. This CDR3 has 13 residues. The germline gives CDR1 SEHNR, CDR2 FQNEAQ (reference sequence). Trimming shortened V by 4 bases and J by 6 bases, and 12 bases separated the two germline ends. CDR3 sequence (DNA): TGTGCCAGCAGCTACGGGATCTGGAATGGCTACACCTTC. It translates to CASSYGIWNGYTF.

The chain uses TRBV18 and TRBJ2-3, with unresolved D. The CDR3 runs to 14 residues. Trimming shortened V by 3 bases and J by 7 bases, and 14 bases separated the two germline ends. The germline V gene encodes CDR1 KGHSH and CDR2 LQKENI. The CDR3 protein is CASSPDVAIHTQYF. The CDR3 bases are TGTGCCAGCTCACCGGACGTAGCAATCCATACGCAGTATTTT.

The rearrangement links TRBV9 to TRBJ1-6; TRBD1 might be the D (6 bases). This CDR3 has 16 residues. CDR1 is SGDLS, CDR2 YYNGEE, per germline. Trimming removed 4 bases from V and 0 bases from J, with 11 bases in between. CDR3 amino acids: CASSLDSGSYNSPLHF. CDR3 nucleotides: TGTGCCAGCAGCTTGGACAGCGGCTCCTATAATTCACCCCTCCACTTT.

V usage is TRBV20-1 and J usage is TRBJ1-1; 7 bases align to TRBD1. Germline V gene data show CDR1 as DFQATT and CDR2 as SNEGSKA (reference sequence). The CDR3 consists of 14 residues. V shed 3 bases, J shed 0 bases, and the junction held 4 bases outside the gene matches. This CDR3 is CSASWDSLNTEAFF. CDR3 sequence (DNA): TGCAGTGCTAGCTGGGACAGCCTGAACACTGAAGCTTTCTTT.

This clonotype was recorded at least ten times. The V call is TRBV6-5, the J call TRBJ2-2, with no clear D. With 3 bases removed from V and 8 bases from J, the gap between germline ends came to 4 bases. CDR1 and CDR2 (germline): MNHEY, SVGAGI. This CDR3 has 11 residues. CDR3 residues: CASSYGGELFF. DNA for the CDR3: TGTGCCAGCAGTTATGGAGGGGAGCTGTTTTTT.

This clonotype was seen many times. The gene calls are TRBV2 and TRBJ2-5, with 7 positions matching TRBD2. The CDR3 loop spans 16 amino acids. Germline values: CDR1 SNHLY, CDR2 FYNNEI. V shed 4 bases, J shed 1 base, and the junction held 9 bases outside the gene matches. Written as DNA, the CDR3 is TGTGCCAGCAGTGCCAGGTACAGCGGGGTCCAAGAGACCCAGTACTTC. It codes for CASSARYSGVQETQYF.

This clonotype has more than one count but fewer than ten. V usage is TRBV20-1 and J usage is TRBJ2-3; possible D gene TRBD2, 5 bases. This CDR3 is 11 amino acids long. CDR1 and CDR2 from the germline V gene are DFQATT and SNEGSKA (reference sequence). Deletions cut 6 bases from V and 4 bases from J, with 8 bases between. The CDR3 nucleotides read TGCAGTGCGGAGGCGGCAGATACGCAGTATTTT. Translating gives CSAEAADTQYF.

The sample holds many counts of this clonotype. The rearrangement uses TRBV6-5 and TRBJ1-2; TRBD1 is a possible D gene (5 bases). CDR3 length equals 16 residues. V was cut by 4 bases and J by 5 bases, with 20 bases left in between. The germline gives CDR1 MNHEY, CDR2 SVGAGI. The CDR3 nucleotides are TGTGCCAGCAGTTCTCATGTGGGACCGCCGAAATATGGCTACACCTTC. It translates to CASSSHVGPPKYGYTF.

This clonotype was detected many times. This chain joins TRBV6-6 and TRBJ2-1; D gene unclear. In germline, CDR1 is MNHNY, CDR2 SVGAGI (reference sequence). The CDR3 covers 13 residues. The V end was cut by 6 bases, the J end by 4 bases, with 10 bases between. CDR3: CASSSVGYNEQFF. The CDR3 bases are TGTGCCAGCAGCTCTGTGGGGTACAATGAGCAGTTCTTC.

This clonotype was found many times. The V and J genes are TRBV28 and TRBJ2-7; D ambiguous. Germline lookup yields CDR1 MDHEN and CDR2 SYDVKM. This CDR3 contains 14 residues. The germline V and J ends were trimmed by 5 bases and 1 base, with 12 bases remaining between them. CDR3 DNA: TGTGCCAGCAGTATCTCGGGTTTTTCCTACGAGCAGTACTTC. It yields the protein CASSISGFSYEQYF. Full variable domain (rest looked up from reference TRBV28 and TRBJ2-7): DVKVTQSSRYLVKRTGEKVFLECVQDMDHENMFWYRQDPGLGLRLIYFSYDVKMKEKGDIPEGYSVSREKKERFSLILESASTNQTSMYLCASSISGFSYEQYFGPGTRLTVT.

This clonotype was seen a handful of times. V and J are TRBV6-1 and TRBJ1-5; 9 nucleotides agree with TRBD1. The CDR3 consists of 14 residues. Germline V lookup: CDR1 MNHNS, CDR2 SASEGT. V shed 7 bases and J 8 bases; nucleotides not matched to a gene: 9. The CDR3 DNA sequence: TGTGCCAGCAAGGGCCGCGACAGGGGGAAGCCCCAGCATTTT. This codes for CASKGRDRGKPQHF.

Ten or more counts support this clonotype. This chain links TRBV6-2 or TRBV6-3 with TRBJ2-3, with 7 bases that match TRBD1. Germline CDR1 MNHEY, CDR2 SVGEGT. The CDR3 sequence is 16 residues long. V lost 3 bases and J lost 7; bases outside the gene matches: 13. CDR3 nucleotide sequence: TGTGCCAGCAGTTATTCCGACAGGGTGAGGAAATATACGCAGTATTTT. As protein: CASSYSDRVRKYTQYF.

J is TRBJ2-7 and V is TRBV27, with 8 bases that match TRBD1. The germline V gene encodes CDR1 MNHEY and CDR2 SMNVEV (reference sequence). With 8 bases clipped from V and 5 bases from J, the junction kept 8 bases outside the gene matches. The CDR3 is made up of 13 amino acids. The CDR3 DNA follows: TGTGCCAGCTCTCAGGGGGCGATGAACGAGCAGTACTTC. Its translation is CASSQGAMNEQYF.

This clonotype was seen at least ten times. The rearrangement joins TRBV7-6 to TRBJ1-1; D gene uncertain. CDR3 size: 14 residues. The ends were cut back, 5 bases at V and 0 bases at J, with 10 bases in the middle. Germline assignment: CDR1 SGHVS and CDR2 FNYEAQ. CDR3 region: CASSPTTVNTEAFF. The CDR3 DNA reads TGTGCCAGCAGCCCAACGACGGTGAACACTGAAGCTTTCTTT.

J is TRBJ2-7 and V is TRBV21-1. TRBV21-1 has pseudogene status. The CDR3 is made up of 11 amino acids. In DNA, the CDR3 is TGTGCCAGCAGCAAAGGCTACGAGCAGTACTTC. Translation: CASSKGYEQYF.

The chain is built from TRBV11-2 and TRBJ2-7; 10 bases map to TRBD1. The germline gives CDR1 SGHAT, CDR2 FQNNGV. The CDR3 totals 13 residues. With 5 bases clipped from V and 9 bases from J, the junction kept 7 bases outside the gene matches. In DNA, the CDR3 is TGTGCCAGCAGCCCGGACAGGGGGGTGGGGCAGTACGTC. Its protein product is CASSPDRGVGQYV.

This clonotype was counted ten times or more. The chain uses TRBV11-2 and TRBJ1-2; D is unclear. Germline-derived CDR1 and CDR2 are SGHAT and FQNNGV. The V gene lost 0 bases and the J gene lost 10 bases, with 15 bases spanning the gap. This CDR3 is built from 14 residues. In nucleotides, the CDR3 is TGTGCCAGCAGCTTAGATCCGAGAGACTCGTACTACACCTTC. Translated, it gives CASSLDPRDSYYTF.

V usage is TRBV5-1 and J usage is TRBJ2-5, with 8 bases matching TRBD1. The CDR3 totals 14 residues. Germline V gene lookup returns CDR1 SGHRS and CDR2 YFSETQ. The V segment lost 4 bases and the J segment 6 bases; nucleotides outside the gene matches: 8. CDR3 sequence: CASSGQGDSKTQYF. As DNA, the CDR3 is TGCGCCAGCAGCGGACAGGGAGATTCGAAGACCCAGTACTTC.